The clone carrying this T cell receptor (beta chain) came up once. The CDR3 is made up of 13 amino acids. V lost 9 bases and J 2 bases, leaving 15 bases between the germline ends. The V gene's germline CDR1 is SGHDT and CDR2 YYEEEE. The sample belongs to a study of response to subunit inactivated influenza vaccine. TCRdb redid the calling of the RT-PCR reads with MiXCR, one entry per CDR3 protein. The data show about 500,000 distinct CDR3 sequences, with approximately 17% seen just once and approximately 3% held by the top ten. The sequencing here drew on CD4+ T cells sorted from PBMCs, taken roughly 24 months after vaccination. This chain connects TRBV5-6 to TRBJ2-7; D unclear. The clonotype comes from a man between 50 and 75 years old who received an inactivated influenza vaccine. DNA of the CDR3: TGTGCCATCGGCCGCGACCTCACCTACGAGCAGTACTTC. Residues: CAIGRDLTYEQYF.